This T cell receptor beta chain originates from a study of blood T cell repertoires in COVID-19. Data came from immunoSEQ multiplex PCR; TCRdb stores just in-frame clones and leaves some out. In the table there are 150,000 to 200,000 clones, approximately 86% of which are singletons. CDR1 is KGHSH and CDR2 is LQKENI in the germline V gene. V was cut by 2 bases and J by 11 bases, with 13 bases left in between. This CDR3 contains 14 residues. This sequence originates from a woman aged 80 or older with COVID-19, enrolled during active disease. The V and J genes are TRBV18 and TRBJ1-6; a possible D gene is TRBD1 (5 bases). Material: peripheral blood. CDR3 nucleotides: TGTGCCAGCTCACCAGGGGGGTTGGGGACACCCCTCCACTTT. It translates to CASSPGGLGTPLHF.